This T cell receptor beta chain came from a study of CD8 T cells in ankylosing spondylitis. Whole-study findings and limits: A motif of 8 or 9 highly homologous TCR beta variants was seen as apparently characteristic of ankylosing spondylitis blood.

A remark on this clonotype: Its antigen is as yet unknown.

Quantitative 5'-RACE was performed with molecular barcodes, and it yielded the TCR beta libraries. TCRdb fed the 5' RACE reads into MiXCR, producing one record per CDR3 protein. The sample has hundreds of thousands of distinct CDR3 sequences; roughly 24% are singletons. V shed 0 bases, J shed 8 bases, and the junction held 8 bases outside the gene matches. CDR3 length: 16 residues. In germline, CDR1 is SEHNR, CDR2 FQNEAQ (reference sequence). The V gene is TRBV7-9, the J gene TRBJ2-1; 9 bases agree with TRBD2. The sequence was collected from a male donor with ankylosing spondylitis or in good health (not recorded which). The sample consisted of blood, either unsorted or a sorted T cell fraction (not recorded which). The CDR3 DNA follows: TGTGCCAGCAGCTTAGCTGTAGCGGGAGCTTTCCATGAGCAGTTCTTC. It encodes CASSLAVAGAFHEQFF.